The 7 T cell receptor beta chains below were found in one sample sequenced in a study of T cell clusters in autoimmune cytopenias. Tens of thousands of genome equivalents of blood DNA were amplified for TRB. One tube held mixed TRB-A and TRB-B primer pools for touch-down PCR. For each CDR3 protein, TCRdb gives one entry from its re-call of the multiplex PCR reads, without DNA. The ten top clones account for about 4.4%, within a sample of around 6,600 distinct CDR3 sequences. These data were also filed under a second study, of T cell repertoires in aging, cancer and after chemotherapy.

Source material: peripheral blood. These receptors were taken from a human donor in good health.

Frequency places this clonotype as medium-sized. V usage is TRBV5-6 and J usage is TRBJ2-5; TCRdb lists TRBD2, though no DNA is available to test this call. CDR3 size: 16 residues. CDR1 and CDR2 from the germline V gene are SGHDT and YYEEEE. The CDR3 is CASSLGPASGRETQYF.

Frequency places this clonotype as medium-sized (0.01 to 0.1%). The J gene is TRBJ2-7, the V gene TRBV13; TCRdb returns TRBD2, unconfirmable since there is no DNA. The germline gives CDR1 PRHDT, CDR2 FYEKMQ (reference sequence). The CDR3 is 14 residues long. The CDR3 here is CASSVSGRNNEQYF.

The V and J genes are TRBV6-6 and TRBJ1-1; TCRdb outputs TRBD1, but without DNA this stays unchecked. CDR1 MNHNY and CDR2 SVGAGI come from the germline V gene (reference sequence). This CDR3 is 14 amino acids long. The CDR3 reads CASSQGGSERRAFF.

The rearrangement uses TRBV5-1 and TRBJ1-5; without DNA, the TCRdb call of TRBD1 cannot be checked. The CDR3 has 14 residues. CDR1 is SGHRS, CDR2 YFSETQ, per germline. The CDR3 spells CASSQGGNGQPQHF.

This clonotype registers medium-sized by frequency. The V call is TRBV19, the J call TRBJ2-2; the D gene TCRdb calls, TRBD1, cannot be checked with no DNA. This CDR3 contains 15 residues. Germline CDR1 is LNHDA and CDR2 is SQIVND (reference sequence). The CDR3 reads CASSLRTGYTGELFF. Together with reference TRBV19 and TRBJ2-2, the CDR3 gives the full variable domain: DGGITQSPKYLFRKEGQNVTLSCEQNLNHDAMYWYRQDPGQGLRLIYYSQIVNDFQKGDIAEGYSVSREKKESFPLTVTSAQKNPTAFYLCASSLRTGYTGELFFGEGSRLTVL.

The rearrangement links TRBV12-3 or TRBV12-4 to TRBJ1-1. This CDR3 contains 14 residues. The CDR3 here is CASSLQALNTEAFF.

The V call is TRBV29-1, the J call TRBJ2-1; TCRdb calls TRBD1, which cannot be checked without DNA. Looked up from germline, CDR1 is SQVTM and CDR2 is ANQGSEA. This CDR3 is built from 15 residues. CDR3 sequence reads: CSVEKGGAAYNEQFF.